This T cell receptor (beta chain) comes out of a study of blood T cell repertoires in COVID-19. Looking at the study overall: The United States, Italy and Spain supplied acute and convalescent COVID-19 samples. Nucleic acid was either cDNA or gDNA, and it came from T cells, B-cell-depleted T cells, or PBMCs.

This CDR3 is built from 14 residues. The V gene's germline CDR1 is MNHEY and CDR2 SMNVEV (reference sequence). J gave up 2 bases and V 2 bases, and 3 bases lay outside the gene matches. Original processing notes: Estimates of nucleated cell counts were drawn from the amplification of reference gene primers. The data were produced by immunoSEQ multiplex PCR, yet TCRdb's version contains in-frame clones alone and is incomplete. V and J calls and clone size are copied from that table; D and trimming were computed from the DNA. The table includes 250,000 to 300,000 clones, 70% to 90% detected once. This clone was seen a handful of times.

The sequencing input was peripheral blood. This TCR was sampled from a man aged 55 to 69 who had recovered from COVID-19. This chain connects TRBV27 to TRBJ2-7, with 7 nucleotides matching TRBD1. CDR3 sequence: CASSLTGAPYEQYF. The DNA of the CDR3 is TGTGCCAGCAGTTTAACAGGGGCTCCCTACGAGCAGTACTTC.